The present entry profiles one T cell receptor beta chain with its context. Its antigen is not yet known. Nothing much larger sits one base from this clone, and base qualities are not available. These data come from a study of CD8+ T cells in alopecia areata (dated by TCRdb to 2017 to 2018). Some background on the complete study: The treated patients took part in an open-label pilot trial in which moderate-to-severe alopecia areata was treated with oral tofacitinib at 5 to 10 mg twice daily. Patients received tofacitinib for 6 to 18 months and were then followed off drug for 6 months to check for delayed response and recurrence. Disease severity in treated patients was measured with the SALT score, which quantifies the percentage of affected scalp surface area. In both human patients and the C3H/HeJ mouse model, the study applied high-throughput TCRbeta sequencing to look at T cell clonal expansion in alopecia areata. On the human side, TCRbeta sequencing was run on scalp tissue and on sorted CD4+ and CD8+ peripheral blood T cells from healthy controls and from alopecia areata patients with either patchy or totalis/universalis disease. Patients on tofacitinib were biopsied at baseline and after 4 and 24 weeks of treatment, and several of the patients also had a later scalp biopsy. Clonality in the scalp was compared among normal scalp (n=4), patchy alopecia areata scalp (n=8), and alopecia totalis/universalis scalp (n=8). The RNA source kit depended on sample type: the PAXgene miRNA kit for fixed scalp, the miRNeasy kit for PBMCs, and the RNeasy kit for mouse skin. Amplification of TCRbeta CDR3 regions was done by immunoSEQ multiplex PCR using 35 Vbeta forward primers and 13 Jbeta reverse primers.

This specimen's treatment or condition label, per the study, means: oral pan-JAK inhibitor, 5-10 mg twice daily. From alopecia areata patients, peripheral blood was collected along with lesional scalp punch biopsies. PBMCs were isolated by density centrifugation and stained for CD3, CD4 and CD8, after which CD4+ and CD8+ T cells were sorted on a FACSAria. V trim: 5 bases; J trim: 8 bases; unmatched bases: 4. CDR3 length: 13 amino acids, cysteine to phenylalanine. Here the CDR3 DNA is all that survives: 39 bases in frame from base 1. CDR1 and CDR2 were assigned from the germline V gene as SGHTA and FQGTGA. The receptor library was made with the immunoSEQ multiplex PCR assay. RNA was extracted from all samples and reverse transcribed into cDNA as template for TCR sequencing. SuperScript III was used to make first-strand cDNA, primed with a 2:1 mix of oligo-dT and random hexamers. A synthetic immune receptor repertoire was used to measure amplification bias, and any remaining bias was corrected computationally. In the paper's pipeline: Raw reads were preprocessed to remove errors, and CDR3 was defined according to IMGT conventions as the region from the conserved cysteine to phenylalanine. Clonality was computed as 1 minus the Shannon entropy, with the entropy normalized by log2 of the number of productive unique TCRs. Scalp TCRbeta sequences were cross-referenced with sorted blood CD4 and CD8 repertoires so that the CD4 or CD8 identity of scalp clones could be inferred. TCRdb re-hosts the immuneACCESS table, in-frame sequences only. Its copies lack some clones; in the studies checked, an unresolved V gene accounts for under half of them, and the cause for the rest is not known. V, J and clone size are those of that table, while D and trimming were read from the DNA. The sample table holds approximately 210,000 clones, of which approximately 65% were seen once. Of the sample, 0.95% to 1.5% is held by the ten largest clones.

The paper as a whole reports these results and caveats: Tofacitinib significantly lowered scalp clonality and the number of expanded CD8+ clones among the top 100 scalp clones. Because the treated cohort was small and had only one nonresponder, larger studies are needed to examine links between baseline CD8+ expansion and response. During tofacitinib treatment, many expanded lesional clones stuck around in both scalp and blood, and this persistence may partly explain why relapse happens after treatment is stopped. Higher clonality and more expanded CD8+ clones were observed in lesional scalp than in normal scalp, particularly in alopecia totalis/universalis, a finding suggestive of antigenic drive. Shared TCR sequences between patients were less evident than in mice, which may be partly attributable to HLA diversity in the patient population. Unlike mouse skin, which is dominated by gammadelta T cells, normal human skin has resident alphabeta T cells that are also sequenced, and this complicates analysis of the scalp TCR repertoire.

The sample here was CD4+ T cells sorted from blood, taken between weeks 44 and 45, from a patient treated with tofacitinib. The chain was built from TRBV7-3 and TRBJ1-2, with 11 bases in between that match TRBD1. This clonotype originated in a human donor with alopecia areata. The DNA sequence is given as TGTGCCAGCAGCCCGGGACAGGGGGACGGCTACACCTTC. This is translated as CASSPGQGDGYTF.